The present entry profiles one T cell receptor (beta chain) with its context. These data come from a study of technical replicates of blood from several donors. Profiling relied on immunoSEQ multiplex PCR, and the TCRdb table lists in-frame clones only, not all of them. The sample lists tens of thousands of clones, around 94% occurring once. Trimming removed 5 bases from V and 5 bases from J, with 22 bases in between. Germline V gives CDR1 SEHNR, CDR2 FQNEAQ (reference sequence). The CDR3 covers 17 residues. This sequence joins TRBV7-9 and TRBJ2-1, with D maybe TRBD2 (6 bases). This clonotype originated in a human donor in good health. The sample was T cells isolated from PBMCs. CDR3 DNA: TGTGCCAGCAGCCTGTCCCGGGACTTGACGCTTGACAATGAGCAGTTCTTC. This gives the protein CASSLSRDLTLDNEQFF.